One T cell receptor beta chain is described in this entry. No antigen is known for it. Per-base quality was not reported, and no clone a single base away is much larger than it. The data are from a study of CD8 T cells in Susac syndrome (dated by TCRdb to between 2018 and 2021). A note on the overall study: Among the Susac syndrome patients who were sequenced, clinically active disease was present in more than 5 and clinical remission was observed in about eight. Susac syndrome patients were therapy-naive, on corticosteroids (some also receiving IVIg), or on IVIg alone at blood withdrawal. The study used repertoire sequencing to test whether antigen drove CD8+ T cell activation and differentiation in Susac syndrome. Overall study outcomes, separate from this receptor: The CD4+ T cell repertoire of patients with Susac syndrome showed no detectable clonal expansion. The study acknowledged that relatively few individuals were included in the TCR sequencing and HLA analysis.

RNA was extracted using the RNeasy kit, and about 0.45 to 1 ug of the RNA was reverse transcribed with random hexamers. The immunoSEQ multiplex PCR assay, covering 54 Vbeta and 13 Jbeta segments, was used to amplify TCR beta CDR3 regions. Bias from PCR amplification was corrected by using a synthetic template baseline for primer optimization and for computational correction. The study's own analysis went as follows. Reads were annotated to V, D and J genes per IMGT and analyzed with immunoSEQ Analyzer, keeping only productive sequences. Clonality was computed as one minus Shannon entropy normalized by log2 of the number of productive unique sequences. For each patient and control, public and private clones were evaluated among the 100 most prevalent clones. Susac-specific clones were defined as absent from healthy and MS cohorts, 800 to 1,200 published viral clones and other ImmuneACCESS disease sequences. TCRdb trimmed public reads at Q25 via fastp, called clones via MiXCR and kept in-frame beta chains. A single entry per CDR3 protein holds the most common genes and DNA from its merged rows. Here the V and J calls rest on TCRdb's processing, not on the authors' analysis. The sample table shows over 150,000 distinct CDR3 sequences, and about 93% are seen once. 0.095% to 0.1% of the sample is held by the ten biggest clonotypes.

Peripheral blood CD8+ and CD4+ T cells from healthy donors, Susac syndrome patients and multiple sclerosis patients were profiled by high-throughput TCR beta sequencing. The Susac syndrome patients fulfilled recently defined diagnostic criteria for definite or probable disease. Bulk CD8+ and CD4+ T cells were purified by magnetic negative isolation, while CD8+ TEMRA cells were enriched using FACS. Blood was drawn into EDTA tubes, processed within 24 hours, and PBMCs were isolated by density gradient centrifugation. PBMCs intended for TCR sequencing were frozen in liquid nitrogen and were later thawed in a 37 degrees C water bath. The sorted or isolated CD4+, CD8+ and CD8+ TEMRA cells reached a purity of at least 90%. Between the V and J ends, shortened by 2 bases and 5 bases respectively, the junction contains 7 bases. For CDR1 and CDR2, the germline V gene lists SGHDN and FVKESK. From the cysteine through the phenylalanine, the CDR3 covers 13 amino acids. CDR3 DNA only is kept here, 39 bases in frame from base 1.

The sequence was collected from a human donor with Susac syndrome. Material for sequencing was CD4+ T cells from PBMCs. The rearrangement combines TRBV14 with TRBJ2-1; too little of a D gene remains to name it. Read as DNA, the sequence is TGTGCCAGCAGCCAAACTGGCAACAATGAGCAGTTCTTC. It is translated as CASSQTGNNEQFF.